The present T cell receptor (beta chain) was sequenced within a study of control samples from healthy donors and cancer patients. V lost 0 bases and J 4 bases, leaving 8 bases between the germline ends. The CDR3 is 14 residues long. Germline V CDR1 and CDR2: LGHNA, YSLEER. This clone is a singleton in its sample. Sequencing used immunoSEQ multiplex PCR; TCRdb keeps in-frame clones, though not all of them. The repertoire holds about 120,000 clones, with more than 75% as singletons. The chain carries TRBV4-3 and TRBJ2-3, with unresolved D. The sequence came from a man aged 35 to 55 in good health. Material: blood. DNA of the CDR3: TGCGCCAGCAGCCAAGATCTTGGGGCAGATACGCAGTATTTT. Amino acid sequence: CASSQDLGADTQYF.